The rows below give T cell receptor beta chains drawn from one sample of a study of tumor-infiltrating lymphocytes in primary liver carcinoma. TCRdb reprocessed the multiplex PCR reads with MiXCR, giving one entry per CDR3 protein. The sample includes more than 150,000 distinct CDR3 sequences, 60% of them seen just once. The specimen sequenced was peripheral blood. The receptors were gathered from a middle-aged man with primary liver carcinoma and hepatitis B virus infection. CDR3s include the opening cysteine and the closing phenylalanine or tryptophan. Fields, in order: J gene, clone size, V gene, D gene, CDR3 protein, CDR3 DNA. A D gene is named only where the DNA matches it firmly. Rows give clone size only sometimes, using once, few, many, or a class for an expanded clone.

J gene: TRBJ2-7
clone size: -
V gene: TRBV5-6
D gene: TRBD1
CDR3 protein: CASSLGQGAVEQYF
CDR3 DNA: TGTGCCAGCAGCTTGGGACAGGGGGCAGTCGAGCAGTACTTC

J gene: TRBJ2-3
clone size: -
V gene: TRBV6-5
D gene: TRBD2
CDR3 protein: CASPNLASGTPSTDTQYF
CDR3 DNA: TGTGCCAGCCCTAACCTGGCTAGCGGGACCCCTAGCACAGATACGCAGTATTTT

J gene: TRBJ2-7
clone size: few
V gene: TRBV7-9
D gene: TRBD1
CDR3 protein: CASSLTGGGYEQYF
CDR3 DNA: TGTGCCAGCAGTCTCACAGGGGGTGGCTACGAGCAGTACTTC

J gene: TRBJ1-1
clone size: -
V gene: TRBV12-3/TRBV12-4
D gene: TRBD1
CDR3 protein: CASSLAVGQGDTEAFF
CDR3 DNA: TGTGCCAGCAGTTTAGCGGTGGGACAGGGAGACACTGAAGCTTTCTTT

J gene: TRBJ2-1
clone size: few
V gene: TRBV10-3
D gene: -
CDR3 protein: CAISESEGLGDNEQFF
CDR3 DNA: TGTGCCATCAGTGAGTCGGAAGGGCTTGGGGACAATGAGCAGTTCTTC

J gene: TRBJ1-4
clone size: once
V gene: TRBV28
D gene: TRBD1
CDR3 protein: CASSLYGQGFANEKLFF
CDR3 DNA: TGTGCCAGCAGTTTATACGGACAGGGGTTTGCTAATGAAAAACTGTTTTTT

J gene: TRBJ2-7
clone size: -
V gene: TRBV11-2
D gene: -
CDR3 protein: CASGLADRAYEQYF
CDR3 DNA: TGTGCCAGCGGCTTAGCCGACAGAGCCTACGAGCAGTATTTC

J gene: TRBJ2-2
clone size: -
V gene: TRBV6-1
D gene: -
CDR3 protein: CASSPGAGGELFF
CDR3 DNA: TGTGCCAGCAGCCCGGGAGCCGGCGGGGAGCTGTTTTTT

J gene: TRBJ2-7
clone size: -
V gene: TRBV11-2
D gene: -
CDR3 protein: CASSQDSNVKQYF
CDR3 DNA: TGCGCCAGCAGCCAAGATTCCAATGTCAAGCAGTACTTC

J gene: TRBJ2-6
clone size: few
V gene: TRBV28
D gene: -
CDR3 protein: CASSRSGANVLTF
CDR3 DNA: TGTGCCAGCTCAAGGTCTGGGGCCAACGTCCTGACTTTC

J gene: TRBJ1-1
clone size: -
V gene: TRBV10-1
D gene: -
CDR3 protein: CAGSLTENTEAFF
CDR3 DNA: TGTGCCGGCAGTCTGACAGAGAACACTGAAGCTTTCTTT

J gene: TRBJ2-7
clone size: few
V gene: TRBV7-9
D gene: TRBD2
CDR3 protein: CASSPTSHEQYF
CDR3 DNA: TGTGCCAGCAGCCCGACTAGCCATGAGCAGTACTTC

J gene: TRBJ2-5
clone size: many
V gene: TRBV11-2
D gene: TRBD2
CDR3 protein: CASSLVRTSGTETQYF
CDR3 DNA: TGTGCCAGCAGCTTAGTGAGGACTAGCGGGACGGAGACCCAGTACTTC

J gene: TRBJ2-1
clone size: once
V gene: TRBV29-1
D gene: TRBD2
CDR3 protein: CSVLLGLGKEQFF
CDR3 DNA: TGCAGCGTTCTCCTGGGACTAGGAAAAGAGCAGTTCTTC

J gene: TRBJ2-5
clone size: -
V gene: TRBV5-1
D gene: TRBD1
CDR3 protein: CACGTGLEAQETQYF
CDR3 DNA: TGCGCCTGCGGGACAGGGTTGGAAGCTCAAGAGACCCAGTACTTC

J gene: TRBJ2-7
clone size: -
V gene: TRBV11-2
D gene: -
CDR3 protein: CASDITDGAYEQYF
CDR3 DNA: TGTGCCAGCGACATAACCGACGGAGCCTACGAGCAGTACTTT

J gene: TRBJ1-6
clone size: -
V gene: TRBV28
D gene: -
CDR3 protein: CASRKGAAYNSPLHF
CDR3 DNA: TGTGCCAGCCGAAAAGGGGCGGCATATAATTCACCCCTCCACTTT

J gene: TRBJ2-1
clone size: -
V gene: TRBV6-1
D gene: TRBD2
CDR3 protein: CAADPLAGGLAGPWAFF
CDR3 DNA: TGTGCCGCCGACCCCTTGGCCGGGGGGCTAGCGGGGCCTTGGGCGTTCTTC

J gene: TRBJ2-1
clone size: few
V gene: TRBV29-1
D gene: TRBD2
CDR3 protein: CSAGTIIYNEQFF
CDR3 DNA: TGCAGCGCCGGGACTATTATTTACAATGAGCAGTTCTTC

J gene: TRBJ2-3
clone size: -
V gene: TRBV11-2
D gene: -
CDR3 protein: CASSLDLNRACTQYF
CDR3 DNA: TGTGCCAGCAGCTTAGACCTAAACAGGGCGTGTACCCAGTATTTT

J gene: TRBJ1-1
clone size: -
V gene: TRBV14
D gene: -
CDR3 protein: CASSQVDRSEAFF
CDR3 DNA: TGTGCCAGTAGCCAAGTAGACAGGTCTGAAGCTTTCTTT

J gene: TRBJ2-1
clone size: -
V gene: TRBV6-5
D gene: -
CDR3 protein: CAITKGVYDNEQFF
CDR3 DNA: TGTGCCATCACCAAGGGGGTTTACGACAATGAGCAGTTCTTC

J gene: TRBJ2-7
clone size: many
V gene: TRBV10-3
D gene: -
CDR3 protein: CAISESIGRNEQYF
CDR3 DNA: TGTGCCATCAGTGAGTCGATAGGGAGGAACGAGCAGTACTTC

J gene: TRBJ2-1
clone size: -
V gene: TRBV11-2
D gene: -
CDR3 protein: CTSCTGFSYNEQFF
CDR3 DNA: TGTACCAGCTGCACGGGGTTCTCCTACAATGAGCAGTTCTTC

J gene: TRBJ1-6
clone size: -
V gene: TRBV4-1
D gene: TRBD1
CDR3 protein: CASSPSWTGSYNSPLHF
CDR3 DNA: TGCGCCAGCAGCCCGAGTTGGACAGGGTCCTATAATTCACCCCTCCACTTT

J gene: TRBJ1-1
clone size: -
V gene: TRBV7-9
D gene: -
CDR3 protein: CASSSLGGPGAEAFF
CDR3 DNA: TGTGCCAGCAGCTCACTCGGTGGCCCAGGGGCTGAAGCTTTCTTT

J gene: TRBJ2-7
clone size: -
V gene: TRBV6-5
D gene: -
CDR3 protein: CASSYAVAGGSYEQYF
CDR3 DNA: TGTGCCAGCAGTTACGCGGTGGCTGGGGGCTCCTACGAGCAGTACTTC

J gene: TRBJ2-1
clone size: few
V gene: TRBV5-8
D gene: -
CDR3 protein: CASSLEWREQFF
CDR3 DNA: TGTGCCAGCAGCTTAGAATGGAGGGAGCAGTTCTTC

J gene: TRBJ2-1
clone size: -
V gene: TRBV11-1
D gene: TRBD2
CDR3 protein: CAGNSQLAGADNEQFF
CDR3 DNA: TGTGCCGGCAACTCCCAACTAGCGGGGGCAGACAATGAGCAGTTCTTC

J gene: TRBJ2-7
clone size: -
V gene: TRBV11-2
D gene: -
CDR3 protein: CASSASAYEQYF
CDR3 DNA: TGTGCTAGCTCGGCTAGCGCCTACGAGCAGTACTTC

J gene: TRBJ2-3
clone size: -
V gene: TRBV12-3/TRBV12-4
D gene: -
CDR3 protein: CASSQGGIGTDTQYF
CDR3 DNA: TGTGCCAGTAGCCAAGGCGGGATAGGCACAGATACGCAGTATTTT

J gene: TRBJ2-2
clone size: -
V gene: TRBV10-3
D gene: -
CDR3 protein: CAIRTREMSGELFF
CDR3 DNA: TGTGCCATCAGAACTAGAGAAATGAGCGGGGAGCTGTTTTTT

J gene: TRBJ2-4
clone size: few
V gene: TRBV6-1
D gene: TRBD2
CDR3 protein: CASSHLAERNIQYF
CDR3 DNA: TGTGCCAGCAGTCACCTAGCGGAGCGGAACATTCAGTACTTC

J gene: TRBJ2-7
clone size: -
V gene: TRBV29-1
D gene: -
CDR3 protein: CSVPTGVAEQYF
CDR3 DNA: TGCAGCGTGCCGACAGGCGTCGCCGAGCAGTACTTC

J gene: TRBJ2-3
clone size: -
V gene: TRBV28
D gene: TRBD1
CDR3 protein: CASSFPPDREDTQYF
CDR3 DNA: TGTGCCAGCAGTTTCCCTCCTGACAGGGAAGATACGCAGTATTTT

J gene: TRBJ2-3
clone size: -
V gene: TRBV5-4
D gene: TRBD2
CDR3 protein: CASSLTGTSESTDTQYF
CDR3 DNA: TGTGCCAGCAGCTTGACGGGGACTAGCGAAAGCACAGATACGCAGTATTTT

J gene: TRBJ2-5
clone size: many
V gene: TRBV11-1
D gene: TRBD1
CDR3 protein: CASTGQVSRETQYF
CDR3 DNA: TGTGCCAGCACGGGACAGGTGTCGCGGGAGACCCAGTACTTC

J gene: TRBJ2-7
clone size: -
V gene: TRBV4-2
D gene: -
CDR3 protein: CASSRQREAEQYF
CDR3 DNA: TGTGCCAGCAGCCGGCAACGGGAAGCTGAGCAGTACTTC

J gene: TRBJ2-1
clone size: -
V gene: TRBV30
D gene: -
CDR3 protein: CAWSDEGNEQFF
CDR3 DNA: TGTGCCTGGAGTGACGAGGGCAATGAGCAGTTCTTC

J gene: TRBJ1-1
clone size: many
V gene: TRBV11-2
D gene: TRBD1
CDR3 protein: CASSLGPGQGYTEAFF
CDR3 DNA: TGTGCCAGCAGCTTAGGTCCGGGACAGGGTTACACTGAAGCTTTCTTT